This is a list of T cell receptor beta chains from one sample in a study of T-cell reconstitution after alpha-beta-depleted transplantation in children. Each CDR3 protein is one row after TCRdb ran MiXCR on the PCR reads. The sample includes approximately 510,000 distinct CDR3 sequences, about 18% of them seen just once. Sequencing used PBMCs from the stem cell graft donor, obtained from the stem cell graft. These receptors all come from a human donor who donated a stem cell graft to a child with acute lymphoblastic leukemia. Each CDR3 is given with its conserved first and last residue. The D gene is left open where the match is weak. For some rows the clone size is stated as once, few or many, or as a class when expanded; others skip it.

cdr3_length: 13
v_call: TRBV19
d_call: -
j_call: TRBJ2-7
clone_size: -
cdr3_nt: TGTGCCAGTCGGGGGACACGAACCTACGAGCAGTACTTC
cdr3_aa: CASRGTRTYEQYF

cdr3_length: 15
v_call: TRBV5-1
d_call: TRBD1
j_call: TRBJ2-1
clone_size: -
cdr3_nt: TGCGCCAGCAGCGCCCAGGACAGGGGTTACAATGAGCAGTTCTTC
cdr3_aa: CASSAQDRGYNEQFF

cdr3_length: 14
v_call: TRBV5-1
d_call: TRBD1
j_call: TRBJ2-7
clone_size: -
cdr3_nt: TGCGCCAGCAGTTTTGGACAGGCCTCTTACGAGCAGTACTTC
cdr3_aa: CASSFGQASYEQYF

cdr3_length: 14
v_call: TRBV12-3/TRBV12-4
d_call: -
j_call: TRBJ1-4
clone_size: -
cdr3_nt: TGTGCCAGCAGTCCCTCGGCAACTAATGAAAAACTGTTTTTT
cdr3_aa: CASSPSATNEKLFF

cdr3_length: 17
v_call: TRBV6-1
d_call: -
j_call: TRBJ1-6
clone_size: few
cdr3_nt: TGTGCCAGCAGTCGCCCGACTGGGGACGGACGAAATTCACCCCTCCACTTT
cdr3_aa: CASSRPTGDGRNSPLHF

cdr3_length: 16
v_call: TRBV7-8
d_call: TRBD1
j_call: TRBJ1-2
clone_size: -
cdr3_nt: TGTGCCAGCAGCTTAGGAACAGGGGGAAGGGGATATGGCTACACCTTC
cdr3_aa: CASSLGTGGRGYGYTF

cdr3_length: 12
v_call: TRBV19
d_call: -
j_call: TRBJ2-2
clone_size: -
cdr3_nt: TGTGCCAGTACCTTAGGAGTGGGGGAGCTGTTTTTT
cdr3_aa: CASTLGVGELFF

cdr3_length: 13
v_call: TRBV29-1
d_call: -
j_call: TRBJ1-5
clone_size: -
cdr3_nt: TGCAGCGTTGAAGTTGATGGGGGCCAGCCCCAGCATTTT
cdr3_aa: CSVEVDGGQPQHF

cdr3_length: 14
v_call: TRBV5-5
d_call: -
j_call: TRBJ1-1
clone_size: -
cdr3_nt: TGTGCCAGCAGCTCGAGGGGGTCGGACACTGAAGCTTTCTTT
cdr3_aa: CASSSRGSDTEAFF

cdr3_length: 13
v_call: TRBV9
d_call: TRBD2
j_call: TRBJ2-1
clone_size: many
cdr3_nt: TGTGCCAGCAGAGCGGGAGGCTACAATGAGCAGTTCTTC
cdr3_aa: CASRAGGYNEQFF

cdr3_length: 15
v_call: TRBV10-3
d_call: -
j_call: TRBJ1-1
clone_size: few
cdr3_nt: TGTGCCATCAGTGAACCAGGGGTCGCGAACACTGAAGCTTTCTTT
cdr3_aa: CAISEPGVANTEAFF

cdr3_length: 13
v_call: TRBV25-1
d_call: -
j_call: TRBJ2-7
clone_size: -
cdr3_nt: TGTGCCAGCAGGCCCAGGGGCGGCCACGAGCAGTACTTC
cdr3_aa: CASRPRGGHEQYF

cdr3_length: 14
v_call: TRBV11-3
d_call: TRBD2
j_call: TRBJ2-1
clone_size: few
cdr3_nt: TGTGCCAGCAGCCGATGGACTAGTGTGAATGAGCAGTTCTTC
cdr3_aa: CASSRWTSVNEQFF

cdr3_length: 15
v_call: TRBV7-9
d_call: TRBD1
j_call: TRBJ2-1
clone_size: -
cdr3_nt: TGTGCCAGCAGCTTAGCCGGGACAGGGAACAATGAGCAGTTCTTC
cdr3_aa: CASSLAGTGNNEQFF

cdr3_length: 15
v_call: TRBV5-5
d_call: -
j_call: TRBJ1-2
clone_size: -
cdr3_nt: TGTGCCAGCAGCCAGTATCTCGACAGTAACTATGGCTACACCTTC
cdr3_aa: CASSQYLDSNYGYTF

cdr3_length: 14
v_call: TRBV6-5
d_call: -
j_call: TRBJ1-5
clone_size: few
cdr3_nt: TGTGCCAGCAGTTACTCGTTTGGAGATCAGCCCCAGCATTTT
cdr3_aa: CASSYSFGDQPQHF

cdr3_length: 17
v_call: TRBV5-1
d_call: -
j_call: TRBJ2-6
clone_size: -
cdr3_nt: TGCGCCAGCAGCTTTCAGGGGTTACGCTCTGGGGCCAACGTCCTGACTTTC
cdr3_aa: CASSFQGLRSGANVLTF

cdr3_length: 13
v_call: TRBV7-3
d_call: TRBD1
j_call: TRBJ2-2
clone_size: -
cdr3_nt: TGTGCCAGCAGCTGGTCCCGGGACAGAGAGCTGTTTTTT
cdr3_aa: CASSWSRDRELFF

cdr3_length: 14
v_call: TRBV5-1
d_call: TRBD1
j_call: TRBJ2-4
clone_size: -
cdr3_nt: TGCGCCAGCAGCTTGGAGGGACAGCAAAACATTCAGTACTTC
cdr3_aa: CASSLEGQQNIQYF

cdr3_length: 17
v_call: TRBV20-1
d_call: TRBD2
j_call: TRBJ2-1
clone_size: -
cdr3_nt: TGCTGTGCGCCTGACCGGCTAGCGGTGAGCTCCTACAATGAGCAGTTCTTC
cdr3_aa: CCAPDRLAVSSYNEQFF

cdr3_length: 14
v_call: TRBV2
d_call: -
j_call: TRBJ1-6
clone_size: few
cdr3_nt: TGTGCCAGCGGGGGTCAGGGTTCCAATTTTGGACTCCACTTT
cdr3_aa: CASGGQGSNFGLHF

cdr3_length: 13
v_call: TRBV20-1
d_call: -
j_call: TRBJ1-1
clone_size: -
cdr3_nt: TGCAGTGCTAGAGAATCCAGGGACCTTGAAGCTTTCTTT
cdr3_aa: CSARESRDLEAFF

cdr3_length: 18
v_call: TRBV5-6
d_call: -
j_call: TRBJ1-2
clone_size: few
cdr3_nt: TGTGCCAGCAGCGCCATGGCGCAGGGGTTCGACGCATTCTATGGCTACACCTTC
cdr3_aa: CASSAMAQGFDAFYGYTF

cdr3_length: 15
v_call: TRBV27
d_call: -
j_call: TRBJ2-1
clone_size: once
cdr3_nt: TGTGCCAGCAGTGGCAGTTATAGCTCCTACAATGAGCAGTTCTTC
cdr3_aa: CASSGSYSSYNEQFF

cdr3_length: 15
v_call: TRBV7-2
d_call: TRBD1
j_call: TRBJ2-3
clone_size: -
cdr3_nt: TGTGCCAGCAGCCCGCCGGGACAGAGGATGTATACGCAGTATTTT
cdr3_aa: CASSPPGQRMYTQYF

cdr3_length: 14
v_call: TRBV19
d_call: -
j_call: TRBJ1-1
clone_size: -
cdr3_nt: TGTGCCAGTAAGTGGGGGATTTCTCCCACTGAAGCTTTCTTT
cdr3_aa: CASKWGISPTEAFF

cdr3_length: 16
v_call: TRBV4-1
d_call: TRBD2
j_call: TRBJ2-1
clone_size: few
cdr3_nt: TGCGCCAGCAGCCACACCCTTAGCGGGAGTAGGAATGAGCAGTTCTTC
cdr3_aa: CASSHTLSGSRNEQFF

cdr3_length: 15
v_call: TRBV7-7
d_call: -
j_call: TRBJ2-2
clone_size: -
cdr3_nt: TGTGCCAGCAGCTTATACCGCCGGGGGCACGGGGAGCTGTTTTTT
cdr3_aa: CASSLYRRGHGELFF

cdr3_length: 15
v_call: TRBV5-1
d_call: -
j_call: TRBJ2-7
clone_size: few
cdr3_nt: TGCGCCAGCAGCTTGGCTGTCAGCAAATATTCCGAGCAGTACTTC
cdr3_aa: CASSLAVSKYSEQYF

cdr3_length: 12
v_call: TRBV7-9
d_call: -
j_call: TRBJ1-2
clone_size: -
cdr3_nt: TGTGCCAGCAGCGGACAGATCTATGGCTACACCTTC
cdr3_aa: CASSGQIYGYTF

cdr3_length: 13
v_call: TRBV20-1
d_call: -
j_call: TRBJ1-3
clone_size: few
cdr3_nt: TGCAGTGCTAGAACCCGTTCCAGGGGAACCATATATTTT
cdr3_aa: CSARTRSRGTIYF

cdr3_length: 15
v_call: TRBV5-5
d_call: -
j_call: TRBJ2-4
clone_size: few
cdr3_nt: TGTGCCAGTTCCGGGACCCGAGGAGGGGGAAACATTCAGTACTTC
cdr3_aa: CASSGTRGGGNIQYF

cdr3_length: 15
v_call: TRBV20-1
d_call: TRBD1
j_call: TRBJ2-1
clone_size: -
cdr3_nt: TGCAGTGCTAGAGAGGACAGGGTGTCCTACAATGAGCAGTTCTTC
cdr3_aa: CSAREDRVSYNEQFF

cdr3_length: 14
v_call: TRBV20-1
d_call: -
j_call: TRBJ2-1
clone_size: -
cdr3_nt: TGCAGTGCCGTTGACTCCCTATATTCATTTGAGCAGTTCTTC
cdr3_aa: CSAVDSLYSFEQFF

cdr3_length: 14
v_call: TRBV3-1
d_call: -
j_call: TRBJ1-6
clone_size: -
cdr3_nt: TGTGCCAGCAGCCAAGATTTTGGGTTTTCACCCCTCCACTTT
cdr3_aa: CASSQDFGFSPLHF

cdr3_length: 13
v_call: TRBV20-1
d_call: TRBD1
j_call: TRBJ2-7
clone_size: -
cdr3_nt: TGCAGTGCTAGAGTTACAGGGGCCTACGGGCAGTACTTC
cdr3_aa: CSARVTGAYGQYF

cdr3_length: 16
v_call: TRBV9
d_call: TRBD1
j_call: TRBJ2-3
clone_size: few
cdr3_nt: TGTGCCAGCAGCCTATGGGACAGCATGGGCACAGATACGCAGTATTTT
cdr3_aa: CASSLWDSMGTDTQYF

cdr3_length: 13
v_call: TRBV14
d_call: -
j_call: TRBJ2-7
clone_size: few
cdr3_nt: TGTGCCAGCAGCCAGGCTCCGGGGTTCAAGCAGTACTTC
cdr3_aa: CASSQAPGFKQYF

cdr3_length: 14
v_call: TRBV20-1
d_call: -
j_call: TRBJ1-1
clone_size: few
cdr3_nt: TGCAGTGCTGGTGGGGGAGTGACGGGCACTGAAGCTTTCTTT
cdr3_aa: CSAGGGVTGTEAFF

cdr3_length: 16
v_call: TRBV4-1
d_call: TRBD2
j_call: TRBJ2-3
clone_size: -
cdr3_nt: TGCGCCAGCAGCCAAGCACCTAGCGGGAGCACAGATACGCAGTATTTT
cdr3_aa: CASSQAPSGSTDTQYF

cdr3_length: 16
v_call: TRBV29-1
d_call: -
j_call: TRBJ2-1
clone_size: -
cdr3_nt: TGCAGCGTTGAAGATCCTTGGAAATCCAGATACAATGAGCAGTTCTTC
cdr3_aa: CSVEDPWKSRYNEQFF

cdr3_length: 12
v_call: TRBV6-5
d_call: TRBD1
j_call: TRBJ2-7
clone_size: few
cdr3_nt: TGTGCCAGCAAGACAGGGTACTACGAGCAGTACTTC
cdr3_aa: CASKTGYYEQYF

cdr3_length: 13
v_call: TRBV7-9
d_call: -
j_call: TRBJ2-7
clone_size: few
cdr3_nt: TGTGCCAGCAGCTTAGAAGAGGGGAGCGAGCAGTACTTC
cdr3_aa: CASSLEEGSEQYF

cdr3_length: 13
v_call: TRBV7-6
d_call: -
j_call: TRBJ2-7
clone_size: -
cdr3_nt: TGTGCCAGCAGCCGGGCCCTCTGGGACGAGCAGTACTTC
cdr3_aa: CASSRALWDEQYF

cdr3_length: 16
v_call: TRBV20-1
d_call: -
j_call: TRBJ2-5
clone_size: few
cdr3_nt: TGCAGTGCTAGAGATAAGACTACCTGGTACCAAGAGACCCAGTACTTC
cdr3_aa: CSARDKTTWYQETQYF

cdr3_length: 13
v_call: TRBV12-3/TRBV12-4
d_call: -
j_call: TRBJ2-1
clone_size: few
cdr3_nt: TGTGCCAGTTTGGAGGTACTCTACAATGAGCAGTTCTTC
cdr3_aa: CASLEVLYNEQFF

cdr3_length: 17
v_call: TRBV27
d_call: -
j_call: TRBJ1-1
clone_size: few
cdr3_nt: TGTGCCAGCAGTTTATCCCCCCGGTCCCTGATGAACACTGAAGCTTTCTTT
cdr3_aa: CASSLSPRSLMNTEAFF

cdr3_length: 15
v_call: TRBV2
d_call: TRBD2
j_call: TRBJ2-1
clone_size: -
cdr3_nt: TGTGCCAGCAGGGCACTAGCGGGAGGTAGAAATGAGCAGTTCTTC
cdr3_aa: CASRALAGGRNEQFF

cdr3_length: 16
v_call: TRBV20-1
d_call: -
j_call: TRBJ1-5
clone_size: -
cdr3_nt: TGCAGTGCTCGAAGGGCCGGAGGGTATAGCAATCAGCCCCAGCATTTT
cdr3_aa: CSARRAGGYSNQPQHF

cdr3_length: 16
v_call: TRBV5-1
d_call: -
j_call: TRBJ1-4
clone_size: few
cdr3_nt: TGCGCCAGCAGCTTCGATGACTCCTATGCGGGGGAAAAACTGTTTTTT
cdr3_aa: CASSFDDSYAGEKLFF

cdr3_length: 15
v_call: TRBV6-1
d_call: TRBD2
j_call: TRBJ2-7
clone_size: few
cdr3_nt: TGTGCCAGCAGACTTTTAGCGGGAGGGCCAAGCGAGCAGTACTTC
cdr3_aa: CASRLLAGGPSEQYF

cdr3_length: 12
v_call: TRBV29-1
d_call: -
j_call: TRBJ2-7
clone_size: -
cdr3_nt: TGCAGCGGCAGGGGAGCTAGCCATGAGCAGTACTTC
cdr3_aa: CSGRGASHEQYF

cdr3_length: 13
v_call: TRBV5-1
d_call: TRBD1
j_call: TRBJ1-4
clone_size: -
cdr3_nt: TGCGCCAGCAGCTTAGGGACAGGAGAAAAACTGTTTTTT
cdr3_aa: CASSLGTGEKLFF